This T cell receptor (beta chain) was sequenced in a study of cytomegalovirus exposure and HLA in healthy donors. This PCR relied on a set of 60 Vbeta primers and 13 Jbeta primers. Some clones are missing from TCRdb's copy, which holds only in-frame ones; the method was immunoSEQ multiplex PCR. The sample contains roughly 160,000 clones, roughly 76% of which appear only once. Losses at the gene ends were 3 bases for V and 6 bases for J; bases not matched to a gene: 0. The CDR3 has 13 residues. The V gene's germline CDR1 is SGHRS and CDR2 YFSETQ. This TCR was recovered from a woman aged 45-59 years in good health and CMV-seronegative. The chain joins TRBV5-1 to TRBJ1-4; 9 bases align to TRBD1. The sequenced sample consisted of PBMCs. CDR3 nucleotide sequence: TGCGCCAGCAGCTGGACAGGGGATGAAAAACTGTTTTTT. Amino acids: CASSWTGDEKLFF.